Reported below is one T cell receptor (beta chain). The antigen it recognizes is unknown. Nothing much larger sits one base from this clone, and base qualities are not available. The entry originates in a study of OX40 agonist ivuxolimab in advanced cancers. Concerning the study at large: Ivuxolimab was a fully human IgG2 agonistic monoclonal antibody targeting the costimulatory receptor OX40 (CD134). The dose-escalation cohort was about 83% male with a mean age of about 60 years, ranging from roughly 20 to 80. Of the approximately 54 patients in dose escalation, about 20 had hepatocellular carcinoma, about 15 had melanoma, 9 had renal cell carcinoma and 9 had head and neck cancer. The paper describes the monotherapy dose-escalation part (N ≈ 49 patients) of the phase I trial of ivuxolimab. Partial responses occurred in three dose-escalation patients, of whom one had hepatocellular carcinoma and two had cutaneous melanoma. Prior anti-PD-1, anti-PD-L1 or anti-CTLA-4 therapy was permitted, and 30% to 45% of dose-escalation patients had received checkpoint inhibitors. The purpose of peripheral TCRbeta sequencing was to test whether ivuxolimab changed TCR sequence diversity and led to clonal T-cell expansion. Intravenous ivuxolimab was administered to patients every 2 weeks at six dose levels: 0.01, 0.1, 0.3, 1.5, 3 and 10 mg/kg.

Genomic DNA was extracted from sorted cells for sequencing of the TCRbeta CDR3 region. The immunoSEQ Assay was used for sequencing of TCRbeta CDR3 regions. Sourced from immuneACCESS, this table was stored by TCRdb with only in-frame sequences that have V and J called. A share of the clones is absent; for the studies checked, an unresolved V gene accounts for under half, and the remainder has no known explanation. Here the sample has over 90,000 clones; approximately 94% occur a single time. More than 0.15% of the sample belongs to the ten largest clones. Beyond this particular receptor, the publication reports: After ivuxolimab, more expanded clones were found on average in CD8+ T cells than in CD4+ T cells. At doses of 0.1 to 3.0 mg/kg, clonal expansion of both CD4+ and CD8+ blood T cells was observed from baseline to week 6. Low levels of normalized T-cell clonal expansion were also seen in some nonresponding patients. Antigen specificity was not determined for the clonally expanded peripheral T cells. In the 0.1-3.0 mg/kg groups, partial responders had among the lowest normalized peripheral clonal expansion, particularly in CD8+ T cells.

Here V drops 1 base and J drops 7 bases, and the junction holds 10 bases not matched to any gene. There are 16 amino acids in the CDR3, from cysteine to phenylalanine inclusive. The entry retains the CDR3 DNA only, 48 bases that are in frame from base 1. CDR1 is given as LNHNV and CDR2 as YYDKDF, both from the germline V gene (reference sequence). The trial excluded patients who had a history of autoimmune disease or who were on systemic immunosuppression. Peripheral blood for TCR sequencing was collected from all dose cohorts at baseline, on cycle 4 day 1, and on cycle 7 day 1. The samples were drawn from a first-in-human, open-label, multicenter phase I dose-escalation trial of ivuxolimab. Adults with locally advanced or metastatic melanoma, renal cell carcinoma, hepatocellular carcinoma or head and neck squamous cell carcinoma were enrolled in the trial. Before TCR sequencing, CD4+ and CD8+ T cells were separately sorted from peripheral blood.

The source is an adult with an advanced solid tumor such as melanoma, head and neck, liver or kidney cancer. Sequences were derived from CD4+ or CD8+ T cells sorted from blood, sampled in a trial of the OX40 agonist ivuxolimab. This sequence uses TRBV15 and TRBJ2-1, with 7 bases in between that match TRBD2. The nucleotide sequence is TGTGCCACCAGCAGAGGATCAGCGGGGCAGGAGAATGAGCAGTTCTTC. It translates to CATSRGSAGQENEQFF. With the rest looked up from the reference TRBV15 and TRBJ2-1 genes rather than sequenced, the full variable domain is DAMVIQNPRYQVTQFGKPVTLSCSQTLNHNVMYWYQQKSSQAPKLLFHYYDKDFNNEADTPDNFQSRRPNTSFCFLDIRSPGLGDTAMYLCATSRGSAGQENEQFFGPGTRLTVL.